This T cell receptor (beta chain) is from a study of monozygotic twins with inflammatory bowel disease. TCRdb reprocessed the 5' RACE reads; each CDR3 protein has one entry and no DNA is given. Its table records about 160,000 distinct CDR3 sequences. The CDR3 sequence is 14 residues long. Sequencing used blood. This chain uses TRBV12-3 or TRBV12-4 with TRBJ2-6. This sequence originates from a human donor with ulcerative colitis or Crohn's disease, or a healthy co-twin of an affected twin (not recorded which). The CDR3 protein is CASSYNSGANVLTF.